The clone carrying this T cell receptor (beta chain) has a count of ten or more. Antigen: not known. The data derive from a study of beta chain features in type 1 diabetes. Expressed TCRB transcripts were sequenced, since all the RNA that had been isolated was reverse transcribed. Generated by immunoSEQ multiplex PCR, the TCRdb table keeps only in-frame clones and is missing some. Counted here are 300,000 to 350,000 clones, around 9.3% occurring once; the ten biggest clones make up roughly 1%. CDR1 and CDR2 from the germline V gene are SGHTA and FQGNSA. V lost 2 bases and J lost 5, with 13 bases in between. This CDR3 contains 14 residues. Findings of the study overall: TCRB CDR3 length was moderately but significantly reduced in all four CD4+ subsets of Type 1 diabetes patients.

The chain carries TRBV7-2 and TRBJ2-7; a weak D match, TRBD2 (6 bases). The clonotype originates from a man aged 25 to 45 with type 1 diabetes. Input material: central memory CD4+ T cells from blood. Written as DNA, the CDR3 is TGTGCCAGCAGCTTAAACGGGGGAGCCGACGAGCAGTACTTC. It yields the protein CASSLNGGADEQYF. Full variable domain (remainder filled in from reference TRBV7-2 and TRBJ2-7): GAGVSQSPSNKVTEKGKDVELRCDPISGHTALYWYRQSLGQGLEFLIYFQGNSAPDKSGLPSDRFSAERTGGSVSTLTIQRTQQEDSAVYLCASSLNGGADEQYFGPGTRLTVT.